This T cell receptor (beta chain) comes out of a study of blood T cells in healthy people across ages. From germline, CDR1 is LGHDT and CDR2 YNNKEL (reference sequence). Trimming shortened V by 1 base and J by 8 bases, and 13 bases separated the two germline ends. There are 14 residues in the CDR3. Individuals who donated were healthy Caucasians from Russia aged about 6 to 90. Extraction of total RNA produced a minimum of 6 micrograms from each sample. The study, taken as a whole, reports: A strong correlation was found between TCR beta diversity and the percentage of naive T cells. No conclusive comparison of naive versus antigen-experienced cells was possible with unsorted PBMCs.

A second PCR of about 7 to 11 cycles used a sample-barcoded 5' primer and a J-beta primer mix. TCRdb reanalysed the 5' RACE reads using MiXCR and keeps one entry per CDR3 protein. The sample has 910,000 or so distinct CDR3 sequences, roughly 47% seen once; the top ten hold about a fifth. This clonotype showed up just a few times. Its specificity is not known. The rearrangement uses TRBV3-1 and TRBJ2-3, with unresolved D. This receptor was taken from a woman aged 55-69 years in good health. The sample was blood. CDR3 DNA: TGTGCCAGCAGCCAAGGGAAGGGCCGGTCTACGCAGTATTTT. Its translation is CASSQGKGRSTQYF.